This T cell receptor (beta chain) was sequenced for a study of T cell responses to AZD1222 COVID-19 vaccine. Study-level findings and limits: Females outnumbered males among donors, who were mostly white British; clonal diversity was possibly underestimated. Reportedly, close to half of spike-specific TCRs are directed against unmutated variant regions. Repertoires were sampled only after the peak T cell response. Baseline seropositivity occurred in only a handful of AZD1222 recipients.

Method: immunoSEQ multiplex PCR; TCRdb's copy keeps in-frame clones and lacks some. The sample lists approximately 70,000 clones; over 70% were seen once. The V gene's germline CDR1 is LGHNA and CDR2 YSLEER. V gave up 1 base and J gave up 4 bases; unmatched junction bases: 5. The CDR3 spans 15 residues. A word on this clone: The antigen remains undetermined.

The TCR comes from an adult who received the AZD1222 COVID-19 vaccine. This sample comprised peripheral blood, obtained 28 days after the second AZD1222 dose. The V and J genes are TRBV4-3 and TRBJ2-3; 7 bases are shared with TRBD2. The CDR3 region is CASSQVGGSADTQYF. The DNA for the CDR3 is TGCGCCAGCAGCCAAGTGGGCGGGAGCGCAGATACGCAGTATTTT.